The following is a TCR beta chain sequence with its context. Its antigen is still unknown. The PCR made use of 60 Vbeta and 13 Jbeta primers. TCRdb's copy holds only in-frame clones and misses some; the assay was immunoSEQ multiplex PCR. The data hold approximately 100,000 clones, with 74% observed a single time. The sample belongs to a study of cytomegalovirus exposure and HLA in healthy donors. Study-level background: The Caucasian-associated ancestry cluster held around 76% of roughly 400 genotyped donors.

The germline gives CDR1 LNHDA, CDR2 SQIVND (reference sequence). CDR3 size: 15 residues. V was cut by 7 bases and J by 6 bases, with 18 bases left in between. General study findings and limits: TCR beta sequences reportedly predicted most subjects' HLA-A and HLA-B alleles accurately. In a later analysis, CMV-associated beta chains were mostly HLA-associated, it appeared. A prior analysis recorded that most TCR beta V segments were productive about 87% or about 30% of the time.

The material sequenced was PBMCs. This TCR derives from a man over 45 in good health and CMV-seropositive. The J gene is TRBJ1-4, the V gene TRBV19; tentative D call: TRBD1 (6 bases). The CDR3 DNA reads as TGTGCCAGTACCACGATAGGGGGGGATGATGAAAAACTGTTTTTT. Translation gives CASTTIGGDDEKLFF. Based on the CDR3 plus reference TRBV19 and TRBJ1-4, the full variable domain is DGGITQSPKYLFRKEGQNVTLSCEQNLNHDAMYWYRQDPGQGLRLIYYSQIVNDFQKGDIAEGYSVSREKKESFPLTVTSAQKNPTAFYLCASTTIGGDDEKLFFGSGTQLSVL.